The clone carrying this T cell receptor beta chain was detected a few times. The antigen is undetermined. These data belong to a study of T cells in Graves' hyperthyroidism and ophthalmopathy. In the study overall: Specimen type is peripheral blood, collected at initial diagnosis prior to any treatment. Study results and limitations: With a median lead of approximately 6.4 months before onset, the model predicted ophthalmopathy. Blood also contained most expanded thyroid clonotypes above 0.001.

TCR beta CDR3 region amplification was performed from RNA transcripts. Primed by the HTBI set, a first-round RT-PCR was run on the TCR CDR3. TCRdb reprocessed the multiplex PCR reads via MiXCR and lists one record per CDR3 protein. The data hold 350,000 to 400,000 distinct CDR3 sequences, with about 15% observed a single time. The CDR3 sequence is 16 residues long. Per the germline V gene, CDR1 is SGHVS and CDR2 is FNYEAQ. Germline trimming cut 5 bases from V and 1 base from J; bases unmatched to any gene: 7. The clonotype was recovered from a woman aged 55-70 years with Graves' hyperthyroidism. The sequencing input was blood. This sequence joins TRBV7-6 and TRBJ2-5; TRBD2 aligns across 10 bases. The CDR3 is CASSHNIAGGQETQYF. CDR3 sequence (DNA): TGTGCCAGCAGCCATAACATAGCGGGAGGCCAAGAGACCCAGTACTTC. The entire variable domain, with the rest obtained from reference TRBV7-6 and TRBJ2-5, is as follows: GAGVSQSPRYKVTKRGQDVALRCDPISGHVSLYWYRQALGQGPEFLTYFNYEAQQDKSGLPNDRFSAERPEGSISTLTIQRTEQRDSAMYRCASSHNIAGGQETQYFGPGTRLLVL.